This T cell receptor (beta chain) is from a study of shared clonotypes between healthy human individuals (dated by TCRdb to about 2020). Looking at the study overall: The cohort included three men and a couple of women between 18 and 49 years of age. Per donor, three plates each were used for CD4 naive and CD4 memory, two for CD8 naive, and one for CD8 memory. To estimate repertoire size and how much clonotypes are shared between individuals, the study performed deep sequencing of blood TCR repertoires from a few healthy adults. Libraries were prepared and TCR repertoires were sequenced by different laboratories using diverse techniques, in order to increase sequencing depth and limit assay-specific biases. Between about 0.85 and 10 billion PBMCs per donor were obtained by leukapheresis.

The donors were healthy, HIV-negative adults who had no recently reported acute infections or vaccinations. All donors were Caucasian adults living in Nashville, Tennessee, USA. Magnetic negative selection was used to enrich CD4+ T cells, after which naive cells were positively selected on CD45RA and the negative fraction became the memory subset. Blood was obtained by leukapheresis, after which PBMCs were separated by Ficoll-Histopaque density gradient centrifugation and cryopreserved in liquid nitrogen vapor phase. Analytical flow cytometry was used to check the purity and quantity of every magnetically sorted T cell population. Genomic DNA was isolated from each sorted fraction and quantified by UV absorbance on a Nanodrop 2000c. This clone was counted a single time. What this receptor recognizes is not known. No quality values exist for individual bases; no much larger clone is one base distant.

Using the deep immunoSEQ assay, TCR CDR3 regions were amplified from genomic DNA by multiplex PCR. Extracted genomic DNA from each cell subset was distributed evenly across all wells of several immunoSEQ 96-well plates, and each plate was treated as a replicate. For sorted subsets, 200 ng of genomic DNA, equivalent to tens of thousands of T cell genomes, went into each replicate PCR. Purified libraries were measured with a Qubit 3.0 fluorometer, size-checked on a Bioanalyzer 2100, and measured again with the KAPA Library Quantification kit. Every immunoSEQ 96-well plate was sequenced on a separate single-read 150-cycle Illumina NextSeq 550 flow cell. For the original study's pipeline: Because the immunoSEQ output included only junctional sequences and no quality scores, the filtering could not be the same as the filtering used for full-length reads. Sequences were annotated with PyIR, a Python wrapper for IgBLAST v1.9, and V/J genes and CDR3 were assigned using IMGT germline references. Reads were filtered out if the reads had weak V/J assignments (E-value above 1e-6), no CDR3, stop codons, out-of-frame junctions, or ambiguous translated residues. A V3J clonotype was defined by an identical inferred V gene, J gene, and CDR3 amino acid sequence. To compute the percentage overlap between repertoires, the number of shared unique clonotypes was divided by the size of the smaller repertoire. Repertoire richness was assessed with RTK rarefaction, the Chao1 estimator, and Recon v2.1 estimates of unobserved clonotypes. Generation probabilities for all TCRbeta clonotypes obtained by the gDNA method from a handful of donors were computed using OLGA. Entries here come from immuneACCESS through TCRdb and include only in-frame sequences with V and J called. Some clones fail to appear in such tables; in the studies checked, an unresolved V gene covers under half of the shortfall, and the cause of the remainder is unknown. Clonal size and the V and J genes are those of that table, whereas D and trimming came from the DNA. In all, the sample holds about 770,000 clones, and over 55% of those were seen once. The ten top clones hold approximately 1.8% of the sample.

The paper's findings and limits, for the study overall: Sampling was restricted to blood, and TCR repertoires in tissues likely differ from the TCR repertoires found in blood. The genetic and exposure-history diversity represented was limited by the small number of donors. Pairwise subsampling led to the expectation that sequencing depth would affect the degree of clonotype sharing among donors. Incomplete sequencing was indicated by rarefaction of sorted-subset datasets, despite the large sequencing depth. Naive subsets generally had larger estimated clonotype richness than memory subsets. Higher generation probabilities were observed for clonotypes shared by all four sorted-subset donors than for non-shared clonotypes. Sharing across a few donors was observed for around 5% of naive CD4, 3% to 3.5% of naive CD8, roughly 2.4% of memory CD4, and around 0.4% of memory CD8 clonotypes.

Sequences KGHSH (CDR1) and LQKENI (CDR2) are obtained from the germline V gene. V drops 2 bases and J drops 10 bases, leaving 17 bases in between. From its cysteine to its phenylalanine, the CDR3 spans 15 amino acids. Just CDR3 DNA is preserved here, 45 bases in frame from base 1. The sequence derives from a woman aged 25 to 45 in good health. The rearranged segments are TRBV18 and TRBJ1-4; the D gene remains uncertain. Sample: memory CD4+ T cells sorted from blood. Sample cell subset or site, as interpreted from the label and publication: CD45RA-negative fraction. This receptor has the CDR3 CASSPDRSLMGKLFF. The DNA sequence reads TGTGCCAGCTCACCAGACCGCTCCCTGATGGGAAAACTGTTTTTT.